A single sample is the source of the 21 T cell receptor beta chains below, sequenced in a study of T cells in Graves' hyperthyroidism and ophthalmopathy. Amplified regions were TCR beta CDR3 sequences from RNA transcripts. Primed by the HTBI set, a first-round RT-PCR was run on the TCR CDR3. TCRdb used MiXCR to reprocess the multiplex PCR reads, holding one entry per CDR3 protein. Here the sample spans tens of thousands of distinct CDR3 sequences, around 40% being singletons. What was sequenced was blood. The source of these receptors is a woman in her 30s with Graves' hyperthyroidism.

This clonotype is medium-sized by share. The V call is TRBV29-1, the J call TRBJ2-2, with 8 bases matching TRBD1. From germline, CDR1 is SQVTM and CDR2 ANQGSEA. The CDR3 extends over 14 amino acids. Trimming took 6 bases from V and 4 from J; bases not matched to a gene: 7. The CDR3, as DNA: TGCAGCGTCCACACAGGGGGGCGCACCGGGGAGCTGTTTTTT. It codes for CSVHTGGRTGELFF.

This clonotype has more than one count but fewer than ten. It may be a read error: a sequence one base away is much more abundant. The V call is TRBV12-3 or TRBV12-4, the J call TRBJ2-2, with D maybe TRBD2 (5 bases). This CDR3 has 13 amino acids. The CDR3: CASRKLETGEPFF. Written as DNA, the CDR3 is TGTGCCAGCAGGAAACTAGAAACCGGGGAGCCGTTTTTT.

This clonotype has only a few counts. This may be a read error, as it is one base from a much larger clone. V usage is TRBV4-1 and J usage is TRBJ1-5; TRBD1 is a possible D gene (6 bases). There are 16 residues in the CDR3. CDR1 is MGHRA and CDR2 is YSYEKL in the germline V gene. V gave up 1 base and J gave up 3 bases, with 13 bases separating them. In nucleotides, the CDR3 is TGCGCCAGCAGCCAAGGAGGGGGGTATAACAATCAGCCCCAGCATTTT. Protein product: CASSQGGGYNNQPQHF.

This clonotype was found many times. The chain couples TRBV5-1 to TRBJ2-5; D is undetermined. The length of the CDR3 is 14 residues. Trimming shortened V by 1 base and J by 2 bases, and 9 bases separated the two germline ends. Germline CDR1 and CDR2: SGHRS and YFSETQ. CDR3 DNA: TGCGCCAGCAGCTTGTCCGGTAAACAAGAGACCCAGTACTTC. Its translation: CASSLSGKQETQYF.

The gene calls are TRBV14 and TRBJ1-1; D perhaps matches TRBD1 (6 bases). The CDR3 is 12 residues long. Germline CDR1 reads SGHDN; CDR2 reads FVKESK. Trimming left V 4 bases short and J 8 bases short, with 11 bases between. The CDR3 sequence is CASSLSRGEAFF. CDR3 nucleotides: TGTGCCAGCAGCCTAAGCAGGGGCGAAGCTTTCTTT.

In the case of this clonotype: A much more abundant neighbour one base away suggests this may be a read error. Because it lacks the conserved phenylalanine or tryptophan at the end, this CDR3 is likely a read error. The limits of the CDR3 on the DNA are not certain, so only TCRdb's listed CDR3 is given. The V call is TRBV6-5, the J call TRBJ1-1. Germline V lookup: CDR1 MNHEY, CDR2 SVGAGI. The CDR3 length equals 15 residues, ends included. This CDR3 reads CASSYSRYMNTEASL.

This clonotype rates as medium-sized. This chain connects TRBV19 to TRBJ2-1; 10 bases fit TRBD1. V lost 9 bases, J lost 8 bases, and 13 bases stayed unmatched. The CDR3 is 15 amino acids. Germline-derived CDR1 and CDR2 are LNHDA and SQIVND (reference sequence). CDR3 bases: TGTGCCAGCAGCCCACCGGGACAGGGGAGCGATGAGCAGTTCTTC. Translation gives CASSPPGQGSDEQFF.

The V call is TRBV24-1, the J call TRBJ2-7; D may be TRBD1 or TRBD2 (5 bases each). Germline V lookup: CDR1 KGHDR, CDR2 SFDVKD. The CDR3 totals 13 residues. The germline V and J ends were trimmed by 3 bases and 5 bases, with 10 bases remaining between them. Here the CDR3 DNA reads TGTGCCACCAGTGATCCCGGGGCGGACGAGCAGTACTTC. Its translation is CATSDPGADEQYF.

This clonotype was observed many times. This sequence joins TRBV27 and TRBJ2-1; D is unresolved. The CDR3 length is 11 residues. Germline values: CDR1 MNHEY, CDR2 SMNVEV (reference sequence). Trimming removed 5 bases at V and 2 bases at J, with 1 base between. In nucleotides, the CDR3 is TGTGCCAGCAGTACCTACAATGAGCAGTTCTTC. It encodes CASSTYNEQFF.

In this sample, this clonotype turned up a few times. CDR3 residues: CASSDQGQIYGYTF. The CDR3 nucleotides are TGTGCCAGCTCAGATCAGGGGCAGATCTATGGCTACACCTTC. This chain joins TRBV18 and TRBJ1-2, with D possibly TRBD1 on 6 matching bases. The V gene lost 5 bases and the J gene lost 4 bases, with 14 bases spanning the gap. Germline CDR1 and CDR2: KGHSH and LQKENI. The CDR3 runs to 14 residues.

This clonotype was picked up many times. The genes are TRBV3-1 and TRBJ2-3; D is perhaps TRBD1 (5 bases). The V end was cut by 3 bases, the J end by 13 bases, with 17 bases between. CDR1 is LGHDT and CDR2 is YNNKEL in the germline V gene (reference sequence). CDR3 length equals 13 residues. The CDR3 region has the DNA TGTGCCAGCAGCCACTCGACGACAGAGGAAGAGTATTTT. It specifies CASSHSTTEEEYF.

This chain's CDR3 is CVIPNRGGGYTF. CDR3 DNA: TGTGTCATACCCAACAGGGGAGGAGGCTACACCTTC. This chain uses TRBV28 with TRBJ1-2; 7 nucleotides match TRBD1. This CDR3 region has 12 residues. Germline CDR1 is MDHEN and CDR2 is SYDVKM.

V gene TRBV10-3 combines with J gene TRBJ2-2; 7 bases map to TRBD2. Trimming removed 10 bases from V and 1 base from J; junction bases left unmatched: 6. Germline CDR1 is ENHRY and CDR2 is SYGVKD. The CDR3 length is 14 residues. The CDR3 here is CATHTSENTGELFF. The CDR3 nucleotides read TGTGCCACTCACACTAGCGAGAACACCGGGGAGCTGTTTTTT.

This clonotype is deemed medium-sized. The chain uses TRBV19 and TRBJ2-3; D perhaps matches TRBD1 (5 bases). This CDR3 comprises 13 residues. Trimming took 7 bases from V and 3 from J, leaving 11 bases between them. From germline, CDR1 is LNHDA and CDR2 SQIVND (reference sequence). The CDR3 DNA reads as TGTGCCAGTAAGGCAGGGAAAACAGATACGCAGTATTTT. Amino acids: CASKAGKTDTQYF.

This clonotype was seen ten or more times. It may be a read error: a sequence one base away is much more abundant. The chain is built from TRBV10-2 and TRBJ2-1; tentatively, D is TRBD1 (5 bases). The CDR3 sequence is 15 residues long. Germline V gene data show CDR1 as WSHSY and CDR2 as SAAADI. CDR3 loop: CASSDDSHSYNEQLF. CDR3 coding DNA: TGCGCCAGCAGCGACGACAGTCACTCCTACAATGAGCAGCTCTTC.

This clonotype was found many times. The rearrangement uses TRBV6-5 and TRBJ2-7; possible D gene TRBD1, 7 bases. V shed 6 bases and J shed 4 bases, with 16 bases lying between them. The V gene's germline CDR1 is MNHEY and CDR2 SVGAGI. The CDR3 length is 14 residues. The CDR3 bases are TGTGCCAGCAGCGCGGCAGGGGGAGGTTACGAGCAGTACTTC. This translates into CASSAAGGGYEQYF.

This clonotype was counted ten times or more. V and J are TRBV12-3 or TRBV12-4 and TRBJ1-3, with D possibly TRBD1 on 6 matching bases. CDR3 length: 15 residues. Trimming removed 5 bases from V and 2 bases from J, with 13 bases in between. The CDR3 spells CASSNQGGAGNTIYF. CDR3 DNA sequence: TGTGCCAGCAGTAACCAAGGGGGAGCTGGAAACACCATATATTTT.

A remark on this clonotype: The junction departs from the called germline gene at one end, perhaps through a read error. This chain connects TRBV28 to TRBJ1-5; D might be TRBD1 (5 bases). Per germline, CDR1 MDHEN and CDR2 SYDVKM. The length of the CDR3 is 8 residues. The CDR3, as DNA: TGTGCCAGCAGGTTTGAGGGGTTT. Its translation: CASRFEGF.

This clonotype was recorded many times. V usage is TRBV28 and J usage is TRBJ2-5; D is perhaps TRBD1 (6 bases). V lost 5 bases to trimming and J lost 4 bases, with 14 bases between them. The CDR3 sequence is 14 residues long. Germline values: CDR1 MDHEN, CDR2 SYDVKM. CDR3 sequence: CASSPSGQPETQYF. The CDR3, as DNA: TGTGCCAGCAGTCCGTCCGGACAGCCAGAGACCCAGTACTTC.

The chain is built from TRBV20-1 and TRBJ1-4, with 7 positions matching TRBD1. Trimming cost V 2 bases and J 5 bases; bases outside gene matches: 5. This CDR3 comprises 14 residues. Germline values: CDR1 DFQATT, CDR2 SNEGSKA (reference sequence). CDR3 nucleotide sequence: TGCAGTGCTAGAAACAGGGGCAACAATGAAAAACTGTTTTTT. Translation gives CSARNRGNNEKLFF.

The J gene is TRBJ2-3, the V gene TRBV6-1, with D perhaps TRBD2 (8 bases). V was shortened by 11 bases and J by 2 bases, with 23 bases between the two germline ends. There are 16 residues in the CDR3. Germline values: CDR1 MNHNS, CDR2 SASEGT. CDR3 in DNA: TGTGCCGGCACGCGGACTAGCAGGGGGTTCACAGATACGCAGTATTTT. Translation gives CAGTRTSRGFTDTQYF.